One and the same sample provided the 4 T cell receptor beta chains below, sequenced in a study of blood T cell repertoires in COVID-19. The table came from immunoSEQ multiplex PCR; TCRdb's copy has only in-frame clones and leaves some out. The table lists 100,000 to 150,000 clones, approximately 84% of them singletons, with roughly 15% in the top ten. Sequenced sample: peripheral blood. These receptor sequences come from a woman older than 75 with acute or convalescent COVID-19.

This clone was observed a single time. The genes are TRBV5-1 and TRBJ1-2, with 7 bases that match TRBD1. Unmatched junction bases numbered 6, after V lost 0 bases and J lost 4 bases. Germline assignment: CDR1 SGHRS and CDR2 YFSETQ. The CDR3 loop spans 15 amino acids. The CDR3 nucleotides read TGCGCCAGCAGCTTGGAGGGACAGACTTTCTATGGCTACACCTTC. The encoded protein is CASSLEGQTFYGYTF.

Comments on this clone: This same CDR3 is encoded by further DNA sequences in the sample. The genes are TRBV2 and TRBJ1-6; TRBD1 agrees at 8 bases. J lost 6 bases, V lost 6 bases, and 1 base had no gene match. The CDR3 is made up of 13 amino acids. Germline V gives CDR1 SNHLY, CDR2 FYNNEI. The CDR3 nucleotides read TGTGCCAGCAGCGGACAGGGTAATTCACCCCTCCACTTT. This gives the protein CASSGQGNSPLHF.

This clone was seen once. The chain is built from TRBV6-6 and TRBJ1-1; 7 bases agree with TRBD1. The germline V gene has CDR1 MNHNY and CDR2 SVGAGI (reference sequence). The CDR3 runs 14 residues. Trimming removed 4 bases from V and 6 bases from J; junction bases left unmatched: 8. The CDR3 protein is CASSSLTGLAEAFF. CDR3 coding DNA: TGTGCCAGCAGTTCCCTGACAGGGTTAGCTGAAGCTTTCTTT.

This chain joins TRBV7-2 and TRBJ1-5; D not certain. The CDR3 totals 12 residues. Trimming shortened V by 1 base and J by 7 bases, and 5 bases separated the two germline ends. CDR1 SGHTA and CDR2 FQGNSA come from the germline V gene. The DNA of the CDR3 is TGTGCCAGCAGCTTAGATATCCAGCCCCAGCATTTT. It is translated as CASSLDIQPQHF. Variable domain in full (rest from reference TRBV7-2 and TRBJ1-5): GAGVSQSPSNKVTEKGKDVELRCDPISGHTALYWYRQSLGQGLEFLIYFQGNSAPDKSGLPSDRFSAERTGGSVSTLTIQRTQQEDSAVYLCASSLDIQPQHFGDGTRLSIL.